This T cell receptor (beta chain) comes out of a study of T cell responses to AZD1222 COVID-19 vaccine. Looking at the study overall: Second-dose recipients at about 4 or about 12 weeks were treated as one pooled group. Study results and limitations: Only after the peak T cell response were repertoires sampled.

A note on this clone: Its antigen is currently unknown. Other DNA sequences of this sample code for an identical CDR3.

The data were produced by immunoSEQ multiplex PCR, yet TCRdb's version contains in-frame clones alone and is incomplete. The sample consists of about 140,000 clones, about 88% of them appearing once. CDR1 SNHLY and CDR2 FYNNEI come from the germline V gene. V lost 1 base, J lost 3 bases, and 10 bases lay in between. This CDR3 is built from 14 residues. The receptor comes from an adult in good health. The chain links TRBV2 to TRBJ2-7, with D possibly TRBD2 on 6 matching bases. The sequenced sample was peripheral blood, obtained on day 0 of AZD1222 vaccination. The CDR3 region has the DNA TGTGCCAGCAGTGAAGATCGGGGGATCTACGAGCAGTACTTC. As protein: CASSEDRGIYEQYF.